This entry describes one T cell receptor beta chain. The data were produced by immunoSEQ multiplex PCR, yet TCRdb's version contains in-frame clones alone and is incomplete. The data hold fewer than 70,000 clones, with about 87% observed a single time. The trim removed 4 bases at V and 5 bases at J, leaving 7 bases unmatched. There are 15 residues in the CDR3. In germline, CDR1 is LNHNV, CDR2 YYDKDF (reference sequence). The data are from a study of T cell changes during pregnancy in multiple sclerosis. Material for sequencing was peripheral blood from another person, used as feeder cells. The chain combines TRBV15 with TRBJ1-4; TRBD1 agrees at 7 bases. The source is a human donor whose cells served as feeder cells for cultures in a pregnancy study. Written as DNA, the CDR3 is TGTGCCACCAGCACACAGACAGGGTGGAATGAAAAACTGTTTTTT. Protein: CATSTQTGWNEKLFF.